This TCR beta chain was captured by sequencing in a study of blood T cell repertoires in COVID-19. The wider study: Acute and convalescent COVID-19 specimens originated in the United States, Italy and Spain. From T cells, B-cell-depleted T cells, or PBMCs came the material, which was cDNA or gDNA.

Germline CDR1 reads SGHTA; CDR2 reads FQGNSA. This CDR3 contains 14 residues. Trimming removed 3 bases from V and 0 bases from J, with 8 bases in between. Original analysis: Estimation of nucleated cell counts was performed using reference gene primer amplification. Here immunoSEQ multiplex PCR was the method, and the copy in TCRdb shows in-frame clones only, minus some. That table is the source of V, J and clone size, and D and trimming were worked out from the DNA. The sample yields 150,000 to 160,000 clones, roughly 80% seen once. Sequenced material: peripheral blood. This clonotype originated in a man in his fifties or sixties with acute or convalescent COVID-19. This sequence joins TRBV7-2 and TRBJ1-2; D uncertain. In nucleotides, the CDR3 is TGTGCCAGCAGCTTCCGACACACTAACTATGGCTACACCTTC. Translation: CASSFRHTNYGYTF.